The TCR beta chain described here comes from a study of blood T cell repertoires in COVID-19. Study details: The cDNA or gDNA used as material had been derived from T cells, B-cell-depleted T cells, or PBMCs.

Germline CDR1 and CDR2: SGHNT and YYREEE (reference sequence). This CDR3 contains 14 residues. V lost 0 bases to trimming and J lost 2 bases, with 6 bases between them. In the source study's methods: Amplification of reference gene primers provided the estimated nucleated cell counts. The repertoire was sequenced with immunoSEQ multiplex PCR; TCRdb's copy has only in-frame clones and lacks some. V, J and clone size are those of that table, while D and trimming were read from the DNA. Seen here are more than 85,000 clones, about 89% observed once, and the top ten hold 0.97%. The sequencing sample was made of peripheral blood. The receptor's source is a man aged 60 to 69 with acute or convalescent COVID-19. The chain joins TRBV5-4 to TRBJ1-3; D gene ambiguous. The chain's CDR3 is CASSLDPAGNTIYF. The CDR3 nucleotides are TGTGCCAGCAGCTTGGATCCGGCTGGAAACACCATATATTTT.